This T cell receptor beta chain appears in the sequencing data of a study of Ad26.COV2.S vaccination and SARS-CoV-2 variants. Treatment of the sample: over 15 received Ad26.COV2.S at low or high dose, single or two shots; about 5 received placebo; per-sample allocation not given. Day 63 after the first vaccine or placebo injection was the time point for sampling. The CDR3 consists of 14 residues. Between the trimmed V and J ends, which lost 6 bases and 2 bases, there was a span of 13 bases. CDR1 MNHEY and CDR2 SMNVEV come from the germline V gene (reference sequence). This table comes from immunoSEQ multiplex PCR, and its TCRdb copy is limited to in-frame clones, with some not included. The profile shows roughly 700,000 clones, around 92% of them singletons.

The clonotype comes from a person aged 18-65 years who received the Ad26.COV2.S COVID-19 vaccine or a placebo. Sample: peripheral blood, taken in a trial of Ad26.COV2.S vaccine versus placebo. The chain carries TRBV27 and TRBJ1-2; D perhaps matches TRBD1 (6 bases). CDR3 in amino acids: CASREWGRNYGYTF. The CDR3 DNA reads as TGTGCCAGCAGGGAGTGGGGGCGCAACTATGGCTACACCTTC.